These 22 T cell receptor beta chains came from one sample sequenced in a study of blood T cell repertoires in COVID-19. Some clones are missing from TCRdb's copy, which holds only in-frame ones; the method was immunoSEQ multiplex PCR. The repertoire holds about 230,000 clones, with approximately 80% as singletons. The sample consisted of peripheral blood. These receptor sequences come from a woman aged 45 to 65 with acute or convalescent COVID-19.

The gene calls are TRBV11-1 and TRBJ1-6, with 9 bases matching TRBD1. V lost 5 bases and J lost 9; bases outside the gene matches: 8. In germline, CDR1 is SGHAT, CDR2 FQDESV (reference sequence). The CDR3 sequence is 15 residues long. CDR3 sequence (DNA): TGTGCCAGCAGCCTCAGGACAGGGGAAAGTTCACCCCTCCACTTT. Translation: CASSLRTGESSPLHF.

As to this clone: One end of the junction varies from germline; a read error may be responsible. This sequence joins TRBV7-2 and TRBJ1-5; 9 bases line up with TRBD1. The germline CDR1 and CDR2 sequences are SGHTA and FQGNSA. The CDR3 is 17 residues long. This CDR3 is CASSPRTGAVSDQPRHF. CDR3 sequence (DNA): TGTGCCAGCAGCCCACGGACAGGGGCGGTTTCGGATCAGCCCCGGCATTTT.

The chain uses TRBV6-5 and TRBJ2-7; possible D gene TRBD1, 7 bases. Germline CDR1 and CDR2: MNHEY and SVGAGI. The V gene lost 5 bases and the J gene lost 5 bases, with 19 bases spanning the gap. The CDR3 is 15 amino acids. The CDR3 DNA sequence: TGTGCCAGCAGTCAATCCAGACAGGGAGGAGACGAGCAGTACTTC. It codes for CASSQSRQGGDEQYF.

The chain couples TRBV2 to TRBJ1-4, with 11 bases identical to TRBD1. The junction had 9 bases not matched to a gene; V was cut back by 7 bases and J by 8 bases. Germline V gene sequence: CDR1 SNHLY, CDR2 FYNNEI. CDR3 length equals 15 residues. The CDR3 DNA reads as TGTGCCAGCACTGCGGCCGGGACAGGGGGGGAAAAACTGTTTTTT. Residues: CASTAAGTGGEKLFF.

This clone appeared once. The chain has TRBV6-5 and TRBJ1-5; maybe TRBD1 (6 bases). Trimming left V 6 bases short and J 2 bases short, with 8 bases between. The CDR3 is made up of 13 amino acids. Germline V CDR1 and CDR2: MNHEY, SVGAGI. CDR3 in amino acids: CASRDSGNQPQHF. CDR3 nucleotide sequence: TGTGCCAGCAGGGACAGTGGCAATCAGCCCCAGCATTTT.

V gene TRBV5-1 combines with J gene TRBJ2-2; possibly TRBD2 for D (5 bases). V was pared by 7 bases and J by 5 bases, with 21 bases between. The V gene's germline CDR1 is SGHRS and CDR2 YFSETQ. The CDR3 has 16 amino acids. CDR3 sequence (DNA): TGCGCCAGCGCCCTCCGCGGGTCCGGTAGTACCGGGGAGCTGTTTTTT. It codes for CASALRGSGSTGELFF.

This chain uses TRBV5-1 with TRBJ2-3; perhaps TRBD2 as D (6 bases). V lost 1 base and J 0 bases, leaving 21 bases between the germline ends. Germline V lookup: CDR1 SGHRS, CDR2 YFSETQ. The length of the CDR3 is 19 residues. In DNA, the CDR3 is TGCGCCAGCAGCTTGCGGGGCGTTCCTAGCGCGACTAGCACAGATACGCAGTATTTT. This codes for CASSLRGVPSATSTDTQYF. The entire variable domain, with the rest obtained from reference TRBV5-1 and TRBJ2-3, is as follows: KAGVTQTPRYLIKTRGQQVTLSCSPISGHRSVSWYQQTPGQGLQFLFEYFSETQRNKGNFPGRFSGRQFSNSRSEMNVSTLELGDSALYLCASSLRGVPSATSTDTQYFGPGTRLTVL.

This sequence joins TRBV2 and TRBJ1-6, with D unresolved. The CDR3 runs 13 residues. The V end lost 5 bases, the J end lost 4 bases, and 6 bases lay between the germline ends. Germline V gene sequence: CDR1 SNHLY, CDR2 FYNNEI. The CDR3 region is CASSKEYNSPLHF. CDR3 in DNA: TGTGCCAGCAGTAAGGAGTATAATTCACCCCTCCACTTT.

J is TRBJ1-6 and V is TRBV7-9; TRBD1 might be the D (5 bases). Trimming shortened V by 6 bases and J by 9 bases, and 18 bases separated the two germline ends. The CDR3 covers 15 residues. Per germline, CDR1 SEHNR and CDR2 FQNEAQ (reference sequence). CDR3 in DNA: TGTGCCAGCAGTGTCGCGTCGGGGGTCCGTTCACCCCTCCACTTT. Translated: CASSVASGVRSPLHF.

The chain couples TRBV5-8 to TRBJ2-1, with 7 positions matching TRBD1. The CDR3 consists of 15 residues. Germline CDR1 reads SGHTS; CDR2 reads YDEGEE. V was clipped by 4 bases and J by 1 base; unmatched bases: 5. The CDR3 reads CASSLLGQSYNEQFF. The CDR3 DNA is TGTGCCAGCAGCCTTTTGGGACAGTCCTACAATGAGCAGTTCTTC.

The J gene is TRBJ2-2, the V gene TRBV24-1, with D unclear. Germline V CDR1 and CDR2: KGHDR, SFDVKD. The CDR3 has 16 amino acids. V lost 3 bases to trimming and J lost 7 bases, with 17 bases between them. As DNA, the CDR3 is TGTGCCACCAGTGATAGTGCAAGGCCCCGGAGCGGGGAGCTGTTTTTT. Protein: CATSDSARPRSGELFF.

V usage is TRBV7-9 and J usage is TRBJ1-4; D call uncertain. V was trimmed by 5 bases and J by 5 bases, leaving 12 bases between them. Germline V gives CDR1 SEHNR, CDR2 FQNEAQ (reference sequence). The CDR3 is 14 residues long. In nucleotides, the CDR3 is TGTGCCAGCAGCCCGGCGGGCCGAAATGAAAAACTGTTTTTT. Its protein is CASSPAGRNEKLFF.

The chain carries TRBV9 and TRBJ1-1, with TRBD1 matching 9 bases. The CDR3 extends over 15 amino acids. From germline, CDR1 is SGDLS and CDR2 YYNGEE. Losses at the gene ends were 4 bases for V and 6 bases for J; bases not matched to a gene: 10. Here the CDR3 DNA reads TGTGCCAGCAGCCCCCTGGGGACAGGGAATTCTGAAGCTTTCTTT. Its translation: CASSPLGTGNSEAFF.

The CDR3 DNA reads as TGCGCCAGCAGCTTGAGAGCGGAGGCCTACGAGCAGTACTTC. Translation: CASSLRAEAYEQYF. The genes are TRBV5-1 and TRBJ2-7, with a weak D call TRBD2 (5 bases). The length of the CDR3 is 14 residues. V lost 1 base and J lost 2, with 10 bases in between. Germline-derived CDR1 and CDR2 are SGHRS and YFSETQ.

The chain has TRBV4-3 and TRBJ1-6, with D uncertain. The CDR3 is 14 amino acids. Trimming took 0 bases from V and 8 from J, leaving 8 bases between them. Germline loops: CDR1 LGHNA, CDR2 YSLEER. The CDR3 coding sequence is TGCGCCAGCAGCCAAGAGACAAGTGATTCACCCCTCCACTTT. Amino acid sequence: CASSQETSDSPLHF.

As regards this clone: The sample has other DNA sequences that encode this CDR3 too. This rearrangement joins TRBV15 to TRBJ2-5; D is unresolved. The ends were cut back, 0 bases at V and 3 bases at J, with 5 bases in the middle. The CDR3 length is 13 residues. The germline V gene encodes CDR1 LNHNV and CDR2 YYDKDF (reference sequence). The chain's CDR3 is CATSRDREETQYF. CDR3 sequence (DNA): TGTGCCACCAGCAGAGATCGAGAAGAGACCCAGTACTTC.

The chain uses TRBV6-5 and TRBJ2-7, with D tentatively TRBD1 (8 bases). This CDR3 spans 14 amino acids. Trimming shortened V by 7 bases and J by 7 bases, and 20 bases separated the two germline ends. Germline V gene data show CDR1 as MNHEY and CDR2 as SVGAGI. CDR3 sequence reads: CASTRTGRGGEQYF. The CDR3 DNA reads as TGTGCCAGCACCCGGACAGGGAGGGGTGGGGAGCAGTACTTC.

V usage is TRBV19 and J usage is TRBJ1-6, with no clear D. CDR3 length: 15 residues. In germline, CDR1 is LNHDA, CDR2 SQIVND (reference sequence). The V gene lost 7 bases and the J gene lost 4 bases, with 14 bases spanning the gap. CDR3 in amino acids: CASTPGGLYNSPLHF. The CDR3 nucleotides read TGTGCCAGTACCCCTGGCGGGCTATATAATTCACCCCTCCACTTT.

The chain employs TRBV5-1 and TRBJ1-2, with 9 bases fitting TRBD1. J was trimmed by 3 bases and V by 4 bases; bases with no gene match: 4. Germline CDR1 and CDR2: SGHRS and YFSETQ. The CDR3 consists of 14 residues. Here the CDR3 DNA reads TGCGCCAGCAGCAGGACAGGGGATGACTATGGCTACACCTTC. This gives the protein CASSRTGDDYGYTF.

The rearrangement links TRBV6-4 to TRBJ1-5, with D possibly matching TRBD1 (5 bases). Trimming shortened V by 5 bases and J by 4 bases, and 9 bases separated the two germline ends. The germline V gene encodes CDR1 MRHNA and CDR2 SNTAGT. CDR3 size: 13 residues. DNA for the CDR3: TGTGCCAGCAGTATGGGGGGAAATCAGCCCCAGCATTTT. Protein sequence: CASSMGGNQPQHF.

This chain joins TRBV5-1 and TRBJ1-1; D perhaps matches TRBD1 (5 bases). The CDR3 runs to 13 residues. The germline V gene has CDR1 SGHRS and CDR2 YFSETQ. Trimming stripped 5 bases from V and 10 bases from J, with 18 bases between. The CDR3 DNA is TGCGCCAGCAGTACGGAGGAGGGGCAGGGAGCTTTCTTT. Its protein product is CASSTEEGQGAFF.

The chain combines TRBV28 with TRBJ2-6; 10 bases agree with TRBD1. The junction had 7 bases not matched to a gene; V was cut back by 4 bases and J by 4 bases. The CDR3 consists of 17 residues. Germline CDR1 is MDHEN and CDR2 is SYDVKM. CDR3 DNA sequence: TGTGCCAGCAGTTCTAAGAGACAGGGGGCCGGGGCCAACGTCCTGACTTTC. Amino acid sequence: CASSSKRQGAGANVLTF.